The source of this TCR beta chain is a study of identical twins. Study results and caveats: Some out-of-frame alpha sequences were shared by twins, and these showed excess low generation probability.

Template switching supplied a universal primer site; unique molecular identifiers were carried on the cDNA. Each CDR3 protein is one row after TCRdb ran MiXCR on the 5' RACE reads. The profile shows about 520,000 distinct CDR3 sequences, around 20% of them singletons. Turning to this clonotype: The antigen is undetermined.

The germline CDR1 and CDR2 sequences are DFQATT and SNEGSKA (reference sequence). The CDR3 has 13 residues. V trimming: 7 bases; J trimming: 4 bases; junction bases outside the gene matches: 4. The same specimen was also included in a second study, on T cells expressing NK-cell markers. That work states: The leading position in the CD3+CD56-NKG2C+ fraction of four donors also went to these clonotypes. It was still unclear whether expanded NKG2C+ T cell clones were HCMV specific.

The source material was CD4+ T cells sorted from blood. The chain employs TRBV20-1 and TRBJ1-6; 7 positions match TRBD1. This receptor was identified in a woman aged 18-29 years in good health. CDR3 DNA: TGCAGTGTATTGGGACAGTATAATTCACCCCTCCACTTT. This encodes CSVLGQYNSPLHF.